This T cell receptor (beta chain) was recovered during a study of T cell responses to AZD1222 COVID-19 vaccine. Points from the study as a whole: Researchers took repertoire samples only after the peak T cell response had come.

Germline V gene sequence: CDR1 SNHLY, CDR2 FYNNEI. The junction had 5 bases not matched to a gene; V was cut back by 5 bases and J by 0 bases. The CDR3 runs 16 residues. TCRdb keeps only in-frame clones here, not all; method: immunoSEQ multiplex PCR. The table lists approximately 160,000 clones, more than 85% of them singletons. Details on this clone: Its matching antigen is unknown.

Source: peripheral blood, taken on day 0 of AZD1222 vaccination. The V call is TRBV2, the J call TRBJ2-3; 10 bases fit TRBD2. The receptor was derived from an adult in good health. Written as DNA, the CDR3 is TGTGCCAGCAGTCCTCGGACTAGCGGAAGCACAGATACGCAGTATTTT. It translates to CASSPRTSGSTDTQYF. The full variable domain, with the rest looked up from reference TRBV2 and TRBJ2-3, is EPEVTQTPSHQVTQMGQEVILRCVPISNHLYFYWYRQILGQKVEFLVSFYNNEISEKSEIFDDQFSVERPDGSNFTLKIRSTKLEDSAMYFCASSPRTSGSTDTQYFGPGTRLTVL.